This T cell receptor (beta chain) was sequenced for a study of beta chain features in type 1 diabetes. Overall study results and limits: When Type 1 diabetes patients were examined, their TCRB CDR3s proved moderately but significantly shorter in all four CD4+ subsets.

Points on this clone: Its antigen is unidentified.

What was sequenced were expressed TCRB transcripts, since all of the isolated RNA had been reverse transcribed. The table came from immunoSEQ multiplex PCR; TCRdb's copy has only in-frame clones and leaves some out. The data show 250,000 to 300,000 clones, with 8% seen just once and roughly 1% held by the top ten. The CDR3 has 16 amino acids. With 0 bases clipped from V and 5 bases from J, the junction kept 6 bases outside the gene matches. From germline, CDR1 is MNHEY and CDR2 SVGAGI. The gene calls are TRBV6-5 and TRBJ2-5, with TRBD2 matching over 10 bases. The receptor was isolated from a woman under 30 in good health. The sample comprised central memory CD4+ T cells from blood. CDR3 coding DNA: TGTGCCAGCAGTTACTCGAGCGGGAGGGCCGGCGAGACCCAGTACTTC. Its translation is CASSYSSGRAGETQYF.